These 21 T cell receptor beta chains were all obtained from the same sample, sequenced in a study of shared clonotypes between healthy human individuals. Some clones are missing from TCRdb's copy, which holds only in-frame ones; the method was immunoSEQ multiplex PCR. Of more than 1.2 million clones in the sample, about 98.5% were seen once. Sequences were obtained from naive CD4+ T cells sorted from blood. Noted subset: CD45RA+ positively selected. The source of these receptors is a man aged 25-45 years in good health.

The V and J genes are TRBV9 and TRBJ2-1; D gene ambiguous. CDR1 and CDR2 from the germline V gene are SGDLS and YYNGEE. Trimming removed 2 bases from V and 11 bases from J, with 14 bases in between. This CDR3 spans 13 amino acids. The CDR3 nucleotides are TGTGCCAGCAGCGTGTATCCTGTCGATAAGCAGTTCTTC. Translating it yields CASSVYPVDKQFF.

The J gene is TRBJ1-3, the V gene TRBV19; D call uncertain. V gave up 7 bases and J gave up 4 bases, with 11 bases separating them. The CDR3 has 13 residues. Germline V gives CDR1 LNHDA, CDR2 SQIVND (reference sequence). The CDR3 bases are TGTGCCAGTACCCCCCTCCGAGGAAACACCATATATTTT. It specifies CASTPLRGNTIYF. The entire variable domain, with the rest obtained from reference TRBV19 and TRBJ1-3, is as follows: DGGITQSPKYLFRKEGQNVTLSCEQNLNHDAMYWYRQDPGQGLRLIYYSQIVNDFQKGDIAEGYSVSREKKESFPLTVTSAQKNPTAFYLCASTPLRGNTIYFGEGSWLTVV.

The chain joins TRBV7-6 to TRBJ2-1; 11 bases are shared with TRBD2. The CDR3 totals 18 residues. The ends lost 5 bases at V and 6 bases at J; junction bases unmatched: 15. Germline V CDR1 and CDR2: SGHVS, FNYEAQ. CDR3 bases: TGTGCCAGCAGCGGACAATCCAGACTAGCGGGGACTCGCAATGAGCAGTTCTTC. This gives the protein CASSGQSRLAGTRNEQFF.

The rearrangement links TRBV5-1 to TRBJ1-2; tentative D call: TRBD1 (5 bases). V dropped 0 bases and J dropped 3 bases, with 12 bases sitting between them. The CDR3 runs 15 residues. Germline values: CDR1 SGHRS, CDR2 YFSETQ. CDR3 nucleotide sequence: TGCGCCAGCAGCTTGGCGGCAGGGTCATACTATGGCTACACCTTC. This codes for CASSLAAGSYYGYTF.

This clone has a single count. At the DNA level, this CDR3 is encoded by other sequences in the same sample as well. The chain carries TRBV5-1 and TRBJ2-5; the D gene is possibly TRBD2 (5 bases). Germline V CDR1 and CDR2: SGHRS, YFSETQ. V was clipped by 0 bases and J by 5 bases, with 11 bases between them. This CDR3 spans 14 amino acids. This CDR3 reads CASSLGSGIETQYF. The CDR3 DNA sequence: TGCGCCAGCAGCTTGGGGTCGGGGATTGAGACCCAGTACTTC.

The rearrangement links TRBV5-8 to TRBJ1-3, with D uncertain. The germline gives CDR1 SGHTS, CDR2 YDEGEE. With 0 bases removed from V and 12 bases from J, the gap between germline ends came to 22 bases. This CDR3 contains 16 residues. CDR3 protein: CASSLERARSGMGIYF. CDR3 DNA sequence: TGTGCCAGCAGCTTGGAGCGGGCGCGATCTGGAATGGGCATATATTTT.

On this clone: One junction end disagrees with the germline gene, perhaps due to a read error. The rearrangement joins TRBV2 to TRBJ2-7, with 8 positions matching TRBD2. This CDR3 has 14 residues. CDR1 is SNHLY and CDR2 is FYNNEI in the germline V gene. Here the CDR3 DNA reads TGTGCCAGCAGTGCTAGCGGGCCCGGGTCCCCTTCCATCTTC. Its translation is CASSASGPGSPSIF.

V usage is TRBV11-3 and J usage is TRBJ1-1, with D unresolved. The length of the CDR3 is 13 residues. V gave up 0 bases and J gave up 6 bases, with 8 bases separating them. Germline V CDR1 and CDR2: SGHNT, YENEEA. The CDR3 DNA sequence: TGTGCCAGCAGCTTAGACGTAAGGTCTGAAGCTTTCTTT. Its protein is CASSLDVRSEAFF.

V gene TRBV7-8 combines with J gene TRBJ2-7; 7 bases line up with TRBD1. V was clipped by 3 bases and J by 5 bases; unmatched bases: 1. Germline V gene data show CDR1 as SGHVS and CDR2 as FQNEAQ. The CDR3 length is 12 residues. The CDR3, as DNA: TGTGCCAGCAGCTTTGACAGGGACGAGCAGTACTTC. The encoded protein is CASSFDRDEQYF. The complete variable domain, with remaining parts taken from reference TRBV7-8 and TRBJ2-7, reads GAGVSQSPRYKVAKRGQDVALRCDPISGHVSLFWYQQALGQGPEFLTYFQNEAQLDKSGLPSDRFFAERPEGSVSTLKIQRTQQEDSAVYLCASSFDRDEQYFGPGTRLTVT.

The chain employs TRBV19 and TRBJ2-7; TRBD1 is a possible D gene (5 bases). V lost 1 base to trimming and J lost 1 base, with 8 bases between them. Germline CDR1 and CDR2: LNHDA and SQIVND (reference sequence). CDR3 length equals 14 residues. CDR3 bases: TGTGCCAGTAGTATAGTTCAGGGTTCCTACGAGCAGTACTTC. This encodes CASSIVQGSYEQYF.

This clone is a singleton in its sample. The V call is TRBV28, the J call TRBJ2-2, with TRBD2 identical over 12 bases. Germline lookup yields CDR1 MDHEN and CDR2 SYDVKM. The CDR3 is 18 amino acids. V gave up 10 bases and J gave up 3 bases; unmatched junction bases: 15. DNA for the CDR3: TGTGCCACCCTGGGGCTAGCGGGAGGGACGACCCACACCGGGGAGCTGTTTTTT. It translates to CATLGLAGGTTHTGELFF. Full variable domain (rest looked up from reference TRBV28 and TRBJ2-2): DVKVTQSSRYLVKRTGEKVFLECVQDMDHENMFWYRQDPGLGLRLIYFSYDVKMKEKGDIPEGYSVSREKKERFSLILESASTNQTSMYLCATLGLAGGTTHTGELFFGEGSRLTVL.

The V call is TRBV4-3, the J call TRBJ2-2; 7 bases are shared with TRBD2. Trimming cost V 2 bases and J 7 bases; bases outside gene matches: 16. The CDR3 has 18 residues. Germline V gene data show CDR1 as LGHNA and CDR2 as YSLEER. CDR3 coding DNA: TGCGCCAGCAGCCAACTATTGGCCGGGGAGGGGCGAGACGGGGAGCTGTTTTTT. Protein sequence: CASSQLLAGEGRDGELFF.

V is TRBV6-5 and J is TRBJ2-7, with 7 bases identical to TRBD1. Trimming took 2 bases from V and 6 from J; bases not matched to a gene: 10. Germline lookup yields CDR1 MNHEY and CDR2 SVGAGI. The CDR3 extends over 15 amino acids. The CDR3 is CASSYGGQIPLEQYF. CDR3 in DNA: TGTGCCAGCAGTTACGGGGGACAGATCCCCCTCGAGCAGTACTTC.

This chain connects TRBV19 to TRBJ2-1; possibly TRBD2 for D (6 bases). Looked up from germline, CDR1 is LNHDA and CDR2 is SQIVND (reference sequence). Trimming took off 8 bases at V and 4 bases at J, with 24 bases between the two ends. This CDR3 is 17 amino acids long. CDR3 amino acids: CASHDPGLPKAYNEQFF. The CDR3, as DNA: TGTGCCAGTCACGATCCGGGACTCCCAAAGGCTTACAATGAGCAGTTCTTC.

This clone was detected once. Distinct nucleotide sequences in the sample also encode this CDR3. The V call is TRBV7-9, the J call TRBJ1-3; D not resolved. Germline V gene sequence: CDR1 SEHNR, CDR2 FQNEAQ (reference sequence). This CDR3 is built from 14 residues. The germline V and J ends were trimmed by 5 bases and 0 bases, with 8 bases remaining between them. This CDR3 is CASSPDGSGNTIYF. The CDR3 DNA reads as TGTGCCAGCAGCCCGGACGGCTCTGGAAACACCATATATTTT. Variable domain in full (rest from reference TRBV7-9 and TRBJ1-3): DTGVSQNPRHKITKRGQNVTFRCDPISEHNRLYWYRQTLGQGPEFLTYFQNEAQLEKSRLLSDRFSAERPKGSFSTLEIQRTEQGDSAMYLCASSPDGSGNTIYFGEGSWLTVV.

The chain couples TRBV5-5 to TRBJ1-1; no clear D. The CDR3 is 14 residues long. Germline assignment: CDR1 SGHKS and CDR2 YYEKEE (reference sequence). Trimming took 2 bases from V and 1 from J, leaving 9 bases between them. The CDR3 nucleotides are TGTGCCAGCAGCTTAGAGACAAGGAACACTGAAGCTTTCTTT. Its protein is CASSLETRNTEAFF.

The chain joins TRBV5-1 to TRBJ2-6, with TRBD2 matching over 9 bases. Trimming at V came to 5 bases and at J to 3 bases, leaving 9 bases not matched to a gene. The CDR3 runs 17 residues. CDR1 and CDR2 from the germline V gene are SGHRS and YFSETQ. The CDR3 sequence: CASSSGSGRSGANVLTF. CDR3 in DNA: TGCGCCAGCAGTTCGGGTAGCGGGAGAAGTGGGGCCAACGTCCTGACTTTC.

This rearrangement joins TRBV29-1 to TRBJ2-1; the match to TRBD2 covers 7 bases. The CDR3 spans 13 residues. CDR1 and CDR2 from the germline V gene are SQVTM and ANQGSEA. CDR3 nucleotide sequence: TGCAGTCTGGGGCGGGAGAGCTACAATGAGCAGTTCTTC. Residues: CSLGRESYNEQFF.

The CDR3 nucleotides read TGTGCCAGCAGCGTTGAAACAGCGGGCCCTGGTTGCAATCAGCCCCAGCATTTT. Protein sequence: CASSVETAGPGCNQPQHF. This sequence joins TRBV25-1 and TRBJ1-5; unclear D gene. Trimming removed 6 bases from V and 2 bases from J, with 23 bases in between. The V gene's germline CDR1 is MGHDK and CDR2 SYGVNS. The CDR3 length is 18 residues.

The genes are TRBV30 and TRBJ1-5; possible D gene TRBD1, 5 bases. V was cut by 0 bases and J by 11 bases, with 11 bases left in between. This CDR3 comprises 12 residues. The germline gives CDR1 GTSNPN, CDR2 SVGIG (reference sequence). CDR3 region: CAWSVTGGTQHF. CDR3 DNA sequence: TGTGCCTGGAGTGTGACTGGGGGTACCCAGCATTTT. Filled out from reference TRBV30 and TRBJ1-5, the complete variable domain reads SQTIHQWPATLVQPVGSPLSLECTVEGTSNPNLYWYRQAAGRGLQLLFYSVGIGQISSEVPQNLSASRPQDRQFILSSKKLLLSDSGFYLCAWSVTGGTQHFGDGTRLSIL.

V and J are TRBV5-1 and TRBJ2-7, with D perhaps matching TRBD1 (6 bases). The CDR3 length is 12 residues. CDR1 SGHRS and CDR2 YFSETQ come from the germline V gene. Between the trimmed V and J ends, which lost 4 bases and 2 bases, there was a span of 7 bases. DNA of the CDR3: TGCGCCAGCAGCGACAGGACCTACGAGCAGTACTTC. This encodes CASSDRTYEQYF.